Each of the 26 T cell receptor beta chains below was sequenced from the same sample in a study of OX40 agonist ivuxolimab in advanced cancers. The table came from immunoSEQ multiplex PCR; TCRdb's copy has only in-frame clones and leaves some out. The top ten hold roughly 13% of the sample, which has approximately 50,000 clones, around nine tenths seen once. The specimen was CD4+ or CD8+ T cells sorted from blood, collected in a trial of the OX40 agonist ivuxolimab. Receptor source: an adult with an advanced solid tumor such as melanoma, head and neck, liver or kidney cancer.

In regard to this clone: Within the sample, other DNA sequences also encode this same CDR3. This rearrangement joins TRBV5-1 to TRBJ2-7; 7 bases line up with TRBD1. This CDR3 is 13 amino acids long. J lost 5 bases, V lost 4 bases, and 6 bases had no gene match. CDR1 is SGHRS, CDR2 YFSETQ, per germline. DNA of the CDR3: TGCGCCAGCAGCGTGGGGACAGCGGACGAGCAGTACTTC. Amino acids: CASSVGTADEQYF.

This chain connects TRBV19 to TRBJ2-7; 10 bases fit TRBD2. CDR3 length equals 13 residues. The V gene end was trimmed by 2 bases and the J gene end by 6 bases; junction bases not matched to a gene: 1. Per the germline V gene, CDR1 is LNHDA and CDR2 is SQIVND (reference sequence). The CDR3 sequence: CASSITSGVEQYF. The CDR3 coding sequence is TGTGCCAGTAGTATAACTAGCGGGGTCGAGCAGTACTTC.

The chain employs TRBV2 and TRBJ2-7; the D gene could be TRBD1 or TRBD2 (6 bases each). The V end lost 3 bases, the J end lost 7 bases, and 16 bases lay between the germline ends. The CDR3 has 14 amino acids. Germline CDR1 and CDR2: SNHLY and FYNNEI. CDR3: CASSEYGGPSEQYF. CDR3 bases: TGTGCCAGCAGTGAGTATGGGGGGCCGTCTGAGCAGTACTTC. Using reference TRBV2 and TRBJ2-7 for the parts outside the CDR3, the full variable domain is EPEVTQTPSHQVTQMGQEVILRCVPISNHLYFYWYRQILGQKVEFLVSFYNNEISEKSEIFDDQFSVERPDGSNFTLKIRSTKLEDSAMYFCASSEYGGPSEQYFGPGTRLTVT.

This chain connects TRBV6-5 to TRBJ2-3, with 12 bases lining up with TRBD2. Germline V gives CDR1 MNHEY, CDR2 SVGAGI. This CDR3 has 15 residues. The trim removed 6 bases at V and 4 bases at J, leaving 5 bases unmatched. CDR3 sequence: CASRPSGGEADTQYF. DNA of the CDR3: TGTGCCAGCAGACCTAGCGGGGGGGAAGCAGATACGCAGTATTTT.

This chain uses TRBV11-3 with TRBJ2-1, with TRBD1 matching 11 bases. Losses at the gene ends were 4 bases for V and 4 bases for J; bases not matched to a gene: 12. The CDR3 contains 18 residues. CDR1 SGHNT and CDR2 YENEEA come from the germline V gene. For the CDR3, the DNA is TGTGCCAGCAGCTCCTACTCGCGGACAGGGGGCAATTACAATGAGCAGTTCTTC. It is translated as CASSSYSRTGGNYNEQFF.

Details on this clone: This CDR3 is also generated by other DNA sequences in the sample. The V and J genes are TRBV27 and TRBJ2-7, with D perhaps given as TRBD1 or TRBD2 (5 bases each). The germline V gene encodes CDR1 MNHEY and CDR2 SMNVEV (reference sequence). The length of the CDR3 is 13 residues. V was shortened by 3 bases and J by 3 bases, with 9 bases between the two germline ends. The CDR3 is CASSLGTDYEQYF. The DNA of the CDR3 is TGTGCCAGCAGTTTGGGGACGGACTACGAGCAGTACTTC.

The CDR3 spells CASSKGDGELFF. For the CDR3, the DNA is TGTGCCAGCAGCAAAGGTGACGGGGAGCTGTTTTTT. The chain couples TRBV6-1 to TRBJ2-2, with D unclear. V was cut by 6 bases and J by 7 bases, with 9 bases left in between. The germline gives CDR1 MNHNS, CDR2 SASEGT. CDR3 length: 12 residues.

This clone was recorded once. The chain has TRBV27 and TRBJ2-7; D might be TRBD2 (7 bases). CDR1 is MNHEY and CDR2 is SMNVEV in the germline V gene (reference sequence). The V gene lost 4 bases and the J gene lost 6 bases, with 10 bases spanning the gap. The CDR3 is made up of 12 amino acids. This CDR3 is CASSSGGGEQYF. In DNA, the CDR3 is TGTGCCAGCAGTTCGGGGGGCGGCGAGCAGTACTTC.

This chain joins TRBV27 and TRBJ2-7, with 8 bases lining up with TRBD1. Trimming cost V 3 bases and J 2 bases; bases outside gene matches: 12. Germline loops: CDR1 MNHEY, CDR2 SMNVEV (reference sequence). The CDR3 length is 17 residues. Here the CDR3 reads CASSFGSPGTGAYEQYF. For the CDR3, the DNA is TGTGCCAGCAGTTTTGGCTCCCCCGGGACAGGAGCCTACGAGCAGTACTTC.

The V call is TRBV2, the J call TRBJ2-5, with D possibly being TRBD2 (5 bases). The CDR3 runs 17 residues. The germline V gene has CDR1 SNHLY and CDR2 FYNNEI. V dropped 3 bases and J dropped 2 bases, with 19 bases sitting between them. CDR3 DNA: TGTGCCAGCAGTGAGGTAATCGGGGTACCCACACAAGAGACCCAGTACTTC. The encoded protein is CASSEVIGVPTQETQYF.

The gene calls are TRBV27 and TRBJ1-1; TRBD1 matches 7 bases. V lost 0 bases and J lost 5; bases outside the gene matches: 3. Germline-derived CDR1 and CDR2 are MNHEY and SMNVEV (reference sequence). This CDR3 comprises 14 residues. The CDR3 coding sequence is TGTGCCAGCAGTTTATCACCAGGGGGAACTGAAGCTTTCTTT. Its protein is CASSLSPGGTEAFF.

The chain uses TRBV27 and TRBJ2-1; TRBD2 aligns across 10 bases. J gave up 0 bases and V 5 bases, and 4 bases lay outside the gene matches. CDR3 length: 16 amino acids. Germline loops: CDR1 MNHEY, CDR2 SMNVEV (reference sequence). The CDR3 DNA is TGTGCCAGCAGTCTTAGCGGGGGGAACTCCTACAATGAGCAGTTCTTC. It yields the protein CASSLSGGNSYNEQFF.

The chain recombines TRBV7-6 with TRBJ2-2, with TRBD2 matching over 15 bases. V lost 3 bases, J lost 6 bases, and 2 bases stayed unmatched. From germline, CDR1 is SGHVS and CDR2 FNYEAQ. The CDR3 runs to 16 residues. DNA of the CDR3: TGTGCCAGCAGCTTGAGGACTAGCGGGGGGGCCGGGGAGCTGTTTTTT. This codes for CASSLRTSGGAGELFF.

The CDR3 DNA reads TGTGCCAGCAGCACTCCACGACAGGGCGCTGAAGCTTTCTTT. Its translation is CASSTPRQGAEAFF. This chain uses TRBV7-9 with TRBJ1-1, with TRBD1 matching 7 bases. J gave up 6 bases and V 5 bases, and 9 bases lay outside the gene matches. CDR1 is SEHNR, CDR2 FQNEAQ, per germline (reference sequence). The CDR3 is 14 residues long.

The CDR3 reads CASSIGGQRDEAFF. DNA of the CDR3: TGTGCCAGTAGTATTGGCGGGCAGAGGGATGAAGCTTTCTTT. The chain recombines TRBV19 with TRBJ1-1, with D hard to call. The V gene lost 3 bases and the J gene lost 7 bases, with 15 bases spanning the gap. The germline CDR1 and CDR2 sequences are LNHDA and SQIVND (reference sequence). This CDR3 is 14 amino acids long.

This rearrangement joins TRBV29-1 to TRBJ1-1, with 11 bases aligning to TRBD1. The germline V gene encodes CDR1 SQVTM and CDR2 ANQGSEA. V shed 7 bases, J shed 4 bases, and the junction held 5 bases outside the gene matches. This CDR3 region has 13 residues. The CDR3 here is CSARDRGSTEAFF. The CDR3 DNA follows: TGCAGCGCCCGGGACAGGGGGTCCACTGAAGCTTTCTTT. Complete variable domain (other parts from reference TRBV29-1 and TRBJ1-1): SAVISQKPSRDICQRGTSLTIQCQVDSQVTMMFWYRQQPGQSLTLIATANQGSEATYESGFVIDKFPISRPNLTFSTLTVSNMSPEDSSIYLCSARDRGSTEAFFGQGTRLTVV.

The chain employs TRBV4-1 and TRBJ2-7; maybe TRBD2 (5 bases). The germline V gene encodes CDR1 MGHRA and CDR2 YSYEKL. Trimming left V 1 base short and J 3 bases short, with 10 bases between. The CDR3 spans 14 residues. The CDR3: CASSQGLANYEQYF. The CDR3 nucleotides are TGCGCCAGCAGCCAAGGGCTAGCAAACTACGAGCAGTACTTC.

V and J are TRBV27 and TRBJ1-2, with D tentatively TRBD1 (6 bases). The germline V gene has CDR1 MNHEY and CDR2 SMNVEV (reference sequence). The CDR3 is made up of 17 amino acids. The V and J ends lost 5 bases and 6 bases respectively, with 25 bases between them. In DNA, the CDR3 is TGTGCCAGCAGTCTGACAGGTGTGGCACTTCCAGGGCATGGCTACACCTTC. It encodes CASSLTGVALPGHGYTF.

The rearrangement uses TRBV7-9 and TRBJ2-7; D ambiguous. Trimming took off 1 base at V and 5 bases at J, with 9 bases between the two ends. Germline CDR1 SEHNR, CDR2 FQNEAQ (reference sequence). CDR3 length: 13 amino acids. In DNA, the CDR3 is TGTGCCAGCAGCTTAGGATCTGGGGACGAGCAGTACTTC. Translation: CASSLGSGDEQYF. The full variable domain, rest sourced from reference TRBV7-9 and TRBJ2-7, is DTGVSQNPRHKITKRGQNVTFRCDPISEHNRLYWYRQTLGQGPEFLTYFQNEAQLEKSRLLSDRFSAERPKGSFSTLEIQRTEQGDSAMYLCASSLGSGDEQYFGPGTRLTVT.

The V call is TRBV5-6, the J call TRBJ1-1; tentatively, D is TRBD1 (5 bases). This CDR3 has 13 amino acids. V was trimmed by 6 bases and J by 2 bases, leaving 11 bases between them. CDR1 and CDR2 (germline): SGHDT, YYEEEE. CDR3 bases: TGTGCCAGCAATACAGGAGGAAACACTGAAGCTTTCTTT. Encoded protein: CASNTGGNTEAFF.

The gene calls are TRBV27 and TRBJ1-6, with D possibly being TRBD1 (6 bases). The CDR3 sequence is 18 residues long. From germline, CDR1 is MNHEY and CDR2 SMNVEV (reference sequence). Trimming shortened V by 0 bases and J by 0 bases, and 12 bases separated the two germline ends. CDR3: CASSLSPGGSSYNSPLHF. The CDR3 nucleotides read TGTGCCAGCAGTTTATCCCCGGGGGGCAGCTCCTATAATTCACCCCTCCACTTT.

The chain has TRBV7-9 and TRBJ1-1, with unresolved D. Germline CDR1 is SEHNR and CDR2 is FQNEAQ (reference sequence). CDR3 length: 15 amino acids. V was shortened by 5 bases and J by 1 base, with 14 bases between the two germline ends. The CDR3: CASSLRVSGNTEAFF. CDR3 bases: TGTGCCAGCAGCCTCCGAGTCAGCGGGAACACTGAAGCTTTCTTT.

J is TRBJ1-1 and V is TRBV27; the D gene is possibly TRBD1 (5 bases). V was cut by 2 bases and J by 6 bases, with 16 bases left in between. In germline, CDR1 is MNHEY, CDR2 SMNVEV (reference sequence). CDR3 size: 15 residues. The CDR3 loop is CASSLGVGGVAEAFF. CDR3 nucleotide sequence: TGTGCCAGCAGTTTAGGCGTCGGAGGGGTGGCTGAAGCTTTCTTT.

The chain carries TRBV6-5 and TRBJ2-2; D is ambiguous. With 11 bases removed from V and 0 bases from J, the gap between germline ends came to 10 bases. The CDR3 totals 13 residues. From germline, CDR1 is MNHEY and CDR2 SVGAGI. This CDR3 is CALGLANTGELFF. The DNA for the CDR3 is TGTGCCCTGGGGTTAGCGAACACCGGGGAGCTGTTTTTT.

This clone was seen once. DNA of the CDR3: TGCGCCAGCAGCCAAGATCGCGGGGGGGGTCCCCTGGGTGAGCAGTACTTC. Translating gives CASSQDRGGGPLGEQYF. The rearrangement uses TRBV4-3 and TRBJ2-7, with 9 bases matching TRBD2. CDR1 and CDR2 (germline): LGHNA, YSLEER. This CDR3 spans 17 amino acids. The ends lost 0 bases at V and 7 bases at J; junction bases unmatched: 13.

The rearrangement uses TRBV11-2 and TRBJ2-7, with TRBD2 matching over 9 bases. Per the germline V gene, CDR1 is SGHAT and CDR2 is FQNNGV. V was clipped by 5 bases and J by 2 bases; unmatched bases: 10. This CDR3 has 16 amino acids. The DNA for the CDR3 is TGTGCCAGCAGCCCCCGCGGGGGCGGGGGGGCCTACGAGCAGTACTTC. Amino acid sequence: CASSPRGGGGAYEQYF.